The 30 T cell receptor beta chains presented below share a single source sample, sequenced in a study of OX40 agonist ivuxolimab in advanced cancers. The data were produced by immunoSEQ multiplex PCR, yet TCRdb's version contains in-frame clones alone and is incomplete. The sample has 45,000 or so clones; approximately 91% are singletons. The sample was CD4+ or CD8+ T cells sorted from blood, taken in a trial of the OX40 agonist ivuxolimab. Receptors were obtained from an adult with an advanced solid tumor such as melanoma, head and neck, liver or kidney cancer.

This clone turned up a few times. The CDR3 coding sequence is TGTGCCAGCAGCTTAGCGCGGGGGACTGAAGCTTTCTTT. The encoded protein is CASSLARGTEAFF. The gene calls are TRBV11-1 and TRBJ1-1; possibly TRBD1 for D (5 bases). CDR3 size: 13 residues. Germline V lookup: CDR1 SGHAT, CDR2 FQDESV (reference sequence). Trimming shortened V by 0 bases and J by 5 bases, and 7 bases separated the two germline ends.

The chain recombines TRBV27 with TRBJ2-7; tentatively, D is TRBD1 (6 bases). Germline V lookup: CDR1 MNHEY, CDR2 SMNVEV (reference sequence). The V and J ends lost 5 bases and 3 bases respectively, with 17 bases between them. This CDR3 contains 15 residues. CDR3 residues: CASSPRGGPIYEQYF. The CDR3 DNA sequence: TGTGCCAGCAGTCCCCGTGGGGGCCCAATCTACGAGCAGTACTTC.

CDR3 nucleotide sequence: TGTGCCAGCACCCCCAGGGGACAGGGTACAGATACGCAGTATTTT. Protein: CASTPRGQGTDTQYF. This chain uses TRBV7-8 with TRBJ2-3; 9 bases agree with TRBD1. V lost 7 bases, J lost 3 bases, and 8 bases stayed unmatched. The CDR3 covers 15 residues. Germline CDR1 reads SGHVS; CDR2 reads FQNEAQ.

The chain carries TRBV19 and TRBJ2-7; possibly TRBD2 for D (5 bases). The V gene's germline CDR1 is LNHDA and CDR2 SQIVND (reference sequence). The CDR3 loop spans 15 amino acids. V was trimmed by 4 bases and J by 1 base, leaving 14 bases between them. The CDR3: CASSKGSGGSYEQYF. CDR3 DNA: TGTGCCAGTAGTAAAGGGTCGGGCGGGTCCTACGAGCAGTACTTC. The complete variable domain, with remaining parts taken from reference TRBV19 and TRBJ2-7, reads DGGITQSPKYLFRKEGQNVTLSCEQNLNHDAMYWYRQDPGQGLRLIYYSQIVNDFQKGDIAEGYSVSREKKESFPLTVTSAQKNPTAFYLCASSKGSGGSYEQYFGPGTRLTVT.

CDR3: CASSPWTGGAQETQYF. CDR3 sequence (DNA): TGTGCCAGCAGCCCTTGGACAGGGGGAGCCCAAGAGACCCAGTACTTC. The chain couples TRBV7-8 to TRBJ2-5, with 10 positions matching TRBD1. CDR1 is SGHVS, CDR2 FQNEAQ, per germline. The CDR3 consists of 16 residues. V gave up 5 bases and J gave up 1 base; unmatched junction bases: 7.

The gene calls are TRBV11-2 and TRBJ2-2, with D tentatively TRBD2 (5 bases). This CDR3 spans 13 amino acids. V dropped 3 bases and J dropped 5 bases, with 7 bases sitting between them. Germline V CDR1 and CDR2: SGHAT, FQNNGV. The CDR3 DNA reads TGTGCCAGCAGCTTTCTAGCAACCGGGGAGCTGTTTTTT. Its protein product is CASSFLATGELFF.

This rearrangement joins TRBV5-1 to TRBJ2-7, with 11 nucleotides matching TRBD2. The length of the CDR3 is 12 residues. The germline CDR1 and CDR2 sequences are SGHRS and YFSETQ. Trimming took 7 bases from V and 6 from J; bases not matched to a gene: 3. CDR3 residues: CASSLAGGEQYF. The CDR3 DNA sequence: TGCGCCAGCTCTCTAGCGGGAGGCGAGCAGTACTTC.

The rearrangement uses TRBV7-6 and TRBJ2-7; weak D call: TRBD2 (5 bases). Per germline, CDR1 SGHVS and CDR2 FNYEAQ. V was pared by 1 base and J by 5 bases, with 9 bases between. This CDR3 has 13 residues. CDR3 in amino acids: CASSLVGSDEQYF. In DNA, the CDR3 is TGTGCCAGCAGCTTAGTTGGTAGCGACGAGCAGTACTTC. Supplemented by reference TRBV7-6 and TRBJ2-7, the full variable domain reads GAGVSQSPRYKVTKRGQDVALRCDPISGHVSLYWYRQALGQGPEFLTYFNYEAQQDKSGLPNDRFSAERPEGSISTLTIQRTEQRDSAMYRCASSLVGSDEQYFGPGTRLTVT.

CDR3 sequence reads: CASSQDYLADYEQYF. For the CDR3, the DNA is TGTGCCAGCAGCCAAGATTATCTAGCGGACTACGAGCAGTACTTC. The rearrangement joins TRBV4-2 to TRBJ2-7; 7 bases are a match to TRBD2. With V trimmed by 0 bases and J by 3 bases, 5 bases remained unmatched. The length of the CDR3 is 15 residues. CDR1 and CDR2 from the germline V gene are LGHNA and YNFKEQ.

DNA for the CDR3: TGTGCCAGCAGGATACTAGGATCTCACAATGAGCAGTTCTTC. Protein sequence: CASRILGSHNEQFF. This rearrangement joins TRBV5-4 to TRBJ2-1, with D perhaps TRBD2 (5 bases). Germline CDR1 and CDR2: SGHNT and YYREEE (reference sequence). Trimming removed 5 bases from V and 5 bases from J, with 14 bases in between. The CDR3 totals 14 residues.

The chain combines TRBV5-1 with TRBJ2-1; 7 bases are shared with TRBD1. The CDR3 sequence is 15 residues long. Germline V CDR1 and CDR2: SGHRS, YFSETQ. J lost 2 bases, V lost 0 bases, and 2 bases had no gene match. Written as DNA, the CDR3 is TGCGCCAGCAGCTTGGGAGGGGGCGCCTACAATGAGCAGTTCTTC. This sequence encodes CASSLGGGAYNEQFF.

V usage is TRBV29-1 and J usage is TRBJ2-2; D unclear. CDR3 size: 13 residues. V was shortened by 3 bases and J by 2 bases, with 7 bases between the two germline ends. Per the germline V gene, CDR1 is SQVTM and CDR2 is ANQGSEA. The CDR3: CSVDSTNTGELFF. The CDR3 nucleotides read TGCAGCGTTGACTCCACCAACACCGGGGAGCTGTTTTTT.

This clone has more than one count but fewer than ten. This chain connects TRBV7-6 to TRBJ1-2; 10 bases match TRBD1. After removal of 1 base from V and 4 bases from J, the junction contained 6 bases not matched to a gene. This CDR3 is 16 amino acids long. In germline, CDR1 is SGHVS, CDR2 FNYEAQ. CDR3 nucleotides: TGTGCCAGCAGCTTAGGTCGGGGGACAGGGGTCTATGGCTACACCTTC. Its translation is CASSLGRGTGVYGYTF.

The chain couples TRBV10-3 to TRBJ2-5; D gene ambiguous. V lost 3 bases and J 0 bases, leaving 11 bases between the germline ends. This CDR3 has 15 amino acids. From germline, CDR1 is ENHRY and CDR2 SYGVKD. This CDR3 reads CAISDPTKYQETQYF. The CDR3 coding sequence is TGTGCCATCAGTGACCCAACTAAGTACCAAGAGACCCAGTACTTC.

The gene calls are TRBV14 and TRBJ2-3; the D is unclear. The CDR3 runs 12 residues. Trimming left V 3 bases short and J 2 bases short, with 3 bases between. Germline V gives CDR1 SGHDN, CDR2 FVKESK. The CDR3 DNA reads TGTGCCAGCAGCCATAACACAGATACGCAGTATTTT. This encodes CASSHNTDTQYF.

The chain combines TRBV10-3 with TRBJ1-4, with 8 bases aligning to TRBD1. V lost 3 bases to trimming and J lost 7 bases; unmatched junction nucleotides: 7. The CDR3 sequence is 15 residues long. Germline-derived CDR1 and CDR2 are ENHRY and SYGVKD. CDR3 sequence reads: CAISDPDRGGEKLFF. The CDR3 DNA reads as TGTGCCATCAGTGACCCCGACAGGGGTGGTGAAAAACTGTTTTTT.

The gene calls are TRBV4-1 and TRBJ1-5; 8 bases fit TRBD1. In germline, CDR1 is MGHRA, CDR2 YSYEKL. The V segment lost 0 bases and the J segment 0 bases; nucleotides outside the gene matches: 7. CDR3 length: 18 amino acids. The CDR3 coding sequence is TGCGCCAGCAGCCAAGAAGGACAGGGACCAAATAGCAATCAGCCCCAGCATTTT. It specifies CASSQEGQGPNSNQPQHF.

The rearrangement joins TRBV6-6 to TRBJ2-7, with 8 bases identical to TRBD2. The CDR3 has 12 residues. Germline V gene sequence: CDR1 MNHNY, CDR2 SVGAGI (reference sequence). Germline trimming cut 10 bases from V and 2 bases from J; bases unmatched to any gene: 4. CDR3 in amino acids: CAISGSPYEQYF. CDR3 bases: TGTGCCATAAGCGGGAGCCCCTACGAGCAGTACTTC.

The CDR3 reads CASSLVEGGHTEAFF. CDR3 bases: TGTGCCAGCAGCTTAGTTGAAGGGGGGCATACTGAAGCTTTCTTT. The chain carries TRBV11-2 and TRBJ1-1; D perhaps matches TRBD1 (6 bases). The germline V and J ends were trimmed by 1 base and 5 bases, with 14 bases remaining between them. The CDR3 has 15 residues. CDR1 is SGHAT, CDR2 FQNNGV, per germline.

As for this clone: Other DNA sequences from this sample encode an identical CDR3 as well. The rearrangement uses TRBV4-1 and TRBJ2-5; 7 nucleotides agree with TRBD1. Germline V lookup: CDR1 MGHRA, CDR2 YSYEKL. With V trimmed by 3 bases and J by 4 bases, 2 bases remained unmatched. The CDR3 spans 13 residues. CDR3: CASSHAGGETQYF. The CDR3, as DNA: TGCGCCAGCAGCCATGCAGGGGGAGAGACCCAGTACTTC.

The chain uses TRBV6-5 and TRBJ2-1; D remains unclear. Trimming removed 11 bases at V and 8 bases at J, with 16 bases between. Germline V gives CDR1 MNHEY, CDR2 SVGAGI. CDR3 size: 12 residues. The CDR3 loop reads CAYGRSKDEQFF. The CDR3 region has the DNA TGTGCCTACGGACGGTCTAAGGATGAGCAGTTCTTC.

The J gene is TRBJ1-1, the V gene TRBV2; a possible D gene is TRBD1 (5 bases). Germline CDR1 reads SNHLY; CDR2 reads FYNNEI. CDR3 size: 16 residues. V lost 3 bases and J lost 4, with 18 bases in between. DNA for the CDR3: TGTGCCAGCAGTGACGGATGGGCAGGGAGCTTCACTGAAGCTTTCTTT. Its protein product is CASSDGWAGSFTEAFF.

This chain uses TRBV14 with TRBJ2-1, with 9 bases that match TRBD2. Germline CDR1 is SGHDN and CDR2 is FVKESK. This CDR3 has 16 residues. V shed 1 base and J 7 bases; nucleotides not matched to a gene: 8. This CDR3 is CASSQGGGRVGNEQFF. CDR3 DNA: TGTGCCAGCAGCCAAGGGGGCGGGAGGGTCGGAAATGAGCAGTTCTTC.

Comments on this clone: One junction end disagrees with the germline gene, perhaps due to a read error. V usage is TRBV14 and J usage is TRBJ2-1, with D possibly being TRBD1 (5 bases). The germline CDR1 and CDR2 sequences are SGHDN and FVKESK. This CDR3 spans 13 amino acids. The CDR3 DNA reads as TGTGCCAGCAGTCAAGGGGCTAACAATGAGCAGTTCTTC. It yields the protein CASSQGANNEQFF.

The sample holds one count of this clone. CDR3 amino acids: CASSVGAGTQYF. CDR3 nucleotide sequence: TGTGCCAGCAGCGTAGGAGCGGGGACCCAGTACTTC. The chain joins TRBV9 to TRBJ2-5, with D tentatively TRBD2 (6 bases). The CDR3 extends over 12 amino acids. CDR1 is SGDLS and CDR2 is YYNGEE in the germline V gene. Trimming left V 0 bases short and J 7 bases short, with 7 bases between.

The genes are TRBV27 and TRBJ1-6; no definite D call. The CDR3 has 14 residues. Germline loops: CDR1 MNHEY, CDR2 SMNVEV (reference sequence). V was shortened by 5 bases and J by 0 bases, with 5 bases between the two germline ends. As DNA, the CDR3 is TGTGCCAGCAGTGCCATCTCCTATAATTCACCCCTCCACTTT. This encodes CASSAISYNSPLHF.

The count of this clone is one. V and J are TRBV6-6 and TRBJ2-5; 7 bases agree with TRBD2. Germline trimming cut 0 bases from V and 3 bases from J; bases unmatched to any gene: 7. The length of the CDR3 is 16 residues. CDR1 is MNHNY and CDR2 is SVGAGI in the germline V gene (reference sequence). The CDR3 sequence: CASSYSGRGGEETQYF. CDR3 coding DNA: TGTGCCAGCAGTTACTCCGGGCGCGGGGGTGAAGAGACCCAGTACTTC.

The chain couples TRBV27 to TRBJ2-5; the D call may be TRBD1 or TRBD2 (6 bases each). Trimming pared 6 bases from V and 5 bases from J, leaving 19 bases between. From germline, CDR1 is MNHEY and CDR2 SMNVEV (reference sequence). CDR3 length equals 15 residues. CDR3 loop: CASRTVPGAGETQYF. The CDR3 DNA is TGTGCCAGCAGGACGGTCCCGGGGGCAGGGGAGACCCAGTACTTC.

The rearrangement joins TRBV5-8 to TRBJ2-5; TRBD2 is a possible D gene (6 bases). The CDR3 spans 17 residues. Trimming left V 4 bases short and J 1 base short, with 20 bases between. Germline-derived CDR1 and CDR2 are SGHTS and YDEGEE. The CDR3 bases are TGTGCCAGCAGCCTCGGGCGAGCCGGCGGGGTCCAAGAGACCCAGTACTTC. It encodes CASSLGRAGGVQETQYF.

The rearrangement links TRBV7-9 to TRBJ2-7; perhaps TRBD2 as D (5 bases). Between the trimmed V and J ends, which lost 5 bases and 3 bases, there was a span of 14 bases. The CDR3 is made up of 14 amino acids. From germline, CDR1 is SEHNR and CDR2 FQNEAQ (reference sequence). The CDR3 is CASSRRDINYEQYF. Written as DNA, the CDR3 is TGTGCCAGCAGCCGCCGGGATATAAACTACGAGCAGTACTTC.